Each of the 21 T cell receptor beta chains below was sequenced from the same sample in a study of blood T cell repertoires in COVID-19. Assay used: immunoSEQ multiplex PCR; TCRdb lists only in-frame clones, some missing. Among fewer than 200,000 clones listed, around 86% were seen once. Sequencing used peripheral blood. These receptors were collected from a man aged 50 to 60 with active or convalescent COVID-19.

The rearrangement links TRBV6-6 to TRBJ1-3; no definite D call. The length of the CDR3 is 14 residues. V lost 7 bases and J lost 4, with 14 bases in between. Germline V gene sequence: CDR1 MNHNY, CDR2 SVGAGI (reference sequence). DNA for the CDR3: TGTGCCAGCACCAACCCCTCACGGGGAAACACCATATATTTT. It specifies CASTNPSRGNTIYF.

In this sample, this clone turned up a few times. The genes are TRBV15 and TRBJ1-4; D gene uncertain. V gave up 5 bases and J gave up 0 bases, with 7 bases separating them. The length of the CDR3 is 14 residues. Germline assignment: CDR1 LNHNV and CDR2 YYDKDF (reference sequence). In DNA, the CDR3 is TGTGCCACCAGCGCCGGTTCAACTAATGAAAAACTGTTTTTT. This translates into CATSAGSTNEKLFF. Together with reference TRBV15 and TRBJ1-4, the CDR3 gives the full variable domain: DAMVIQNPRYQVTQFGKPVTLSCSQTLNHNVMYWYQQKSSQAPKLLFHYYDKDFNNEADTPDNFQSRRPNTSFCFLDIRSPGLGDTAMYLCATSAGSTNEKLFFGSGTQLSVL.

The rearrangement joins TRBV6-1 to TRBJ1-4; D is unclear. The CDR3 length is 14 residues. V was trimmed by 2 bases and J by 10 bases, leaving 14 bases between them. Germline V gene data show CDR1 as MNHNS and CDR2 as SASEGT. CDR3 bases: TGTGCCAGCAGTGAACTTACAGCTCCCGGAAAACTGTTTTTT. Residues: CASSELTAPGKLFF.

This chain's CDR3 is CASSQGTPGDYGYTF. The CDR3 DNA reads as TGCGCCAGCAGCCAAGGGACTCCTGGGGACTATGGCTACACCTTC. V is TRBV4-3 and J is TRBJ1-2; no definite D call. CDR3 length equals 15 residues. Trimming took 1 base from V and 3 from J, leaving 12 bases between them. Germline assignment: CDR1 LGHNA and CDR2 YSLEER.

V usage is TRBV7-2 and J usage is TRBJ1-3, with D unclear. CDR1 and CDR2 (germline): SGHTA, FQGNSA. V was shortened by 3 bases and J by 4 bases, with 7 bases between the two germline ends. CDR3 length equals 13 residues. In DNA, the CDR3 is TGTGCCAGCAGCTTCCCCGGGGGAAACACCATATATTTT. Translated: CASSFPGGNTIYF.

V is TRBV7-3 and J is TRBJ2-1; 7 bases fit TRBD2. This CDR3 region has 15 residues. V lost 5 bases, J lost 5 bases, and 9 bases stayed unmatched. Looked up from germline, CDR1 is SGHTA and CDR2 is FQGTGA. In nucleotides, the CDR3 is TGTGCCAGCAGCCTAGAGTGGGGGGGACACAATGAGCAGTTCTTC. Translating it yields CASSLEWGGHNEQFF.

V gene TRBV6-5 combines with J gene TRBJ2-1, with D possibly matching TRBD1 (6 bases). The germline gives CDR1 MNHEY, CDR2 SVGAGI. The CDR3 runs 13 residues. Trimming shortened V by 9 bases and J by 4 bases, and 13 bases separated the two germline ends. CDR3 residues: CASPGQTYNEQFF. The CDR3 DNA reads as TGTGCCAGTCCAGGACAGACTTACAATGAGCAGTTCTTC.

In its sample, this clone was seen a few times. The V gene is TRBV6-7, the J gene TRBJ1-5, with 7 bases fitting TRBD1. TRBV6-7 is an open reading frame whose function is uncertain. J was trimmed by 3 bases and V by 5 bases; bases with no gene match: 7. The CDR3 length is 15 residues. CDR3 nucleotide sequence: TGTGCCAGCAGTCCTCCGGGACAGCCCAATCAGCCCCAGCATTTT. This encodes CASSPPGQPNQPQHF.

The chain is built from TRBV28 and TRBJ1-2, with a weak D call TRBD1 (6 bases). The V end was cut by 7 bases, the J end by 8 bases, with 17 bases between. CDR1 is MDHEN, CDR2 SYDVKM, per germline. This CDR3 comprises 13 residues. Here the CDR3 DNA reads TGTGCCAGCAAGTGGGAGGGGGGGCGCGGCTACACCTTC. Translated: CASKWEGGRGYTF.

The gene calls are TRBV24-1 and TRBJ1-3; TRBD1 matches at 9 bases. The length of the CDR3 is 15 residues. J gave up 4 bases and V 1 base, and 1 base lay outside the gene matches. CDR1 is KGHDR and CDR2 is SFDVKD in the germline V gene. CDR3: CATSDLGQGGNTIYF. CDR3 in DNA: TGTGCCACCAGTGATTTAGGACAGGGGGGAAACACCATATATTTT.

CDR3 DNA: TGTGCCAGCAGCCAAAGTGACTGGGGAGGGAACACTGAAGCTTTCTTT. It encodes CASSQSDWGGNTEAFF. This chain connects TRBV3-1 (or the pseudogene TRBV3-2) to TRBJ1-1; no clear D. From germline, CDR1 is LGHDT and CDR2 YNNKEL (reference sequence). The V end lost 2 bases, the J end lost 1 base, and 14 bases lay between the germline ends. The CDR3 has 16 amino acids.

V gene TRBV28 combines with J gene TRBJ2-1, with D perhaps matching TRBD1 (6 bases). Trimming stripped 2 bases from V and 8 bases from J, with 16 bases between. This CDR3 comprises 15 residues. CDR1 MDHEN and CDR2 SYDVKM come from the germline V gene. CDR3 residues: CASSLTGRGVHEQFF. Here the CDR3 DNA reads TGTGCCAGCAGTTTAACGGGCAGGGGAGTACATGAGCAGTTCTTC.

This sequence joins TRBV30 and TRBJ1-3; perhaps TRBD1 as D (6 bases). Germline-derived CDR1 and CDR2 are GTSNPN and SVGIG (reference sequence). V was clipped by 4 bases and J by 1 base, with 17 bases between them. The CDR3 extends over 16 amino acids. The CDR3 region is CAWKGVAADSGNTIYF. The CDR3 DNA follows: TGTGCCTGGAAGGGGGTGGCCGCAGATTCTGGAAACACCATATATTTT.

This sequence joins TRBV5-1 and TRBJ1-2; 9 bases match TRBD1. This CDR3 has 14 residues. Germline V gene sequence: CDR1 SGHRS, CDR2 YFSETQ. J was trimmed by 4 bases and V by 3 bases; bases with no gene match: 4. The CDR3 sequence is CASSSGTGTYGYTF. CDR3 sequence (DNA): TGCGCCAGCAGCTCCGGGACAGGGACCTATGGCTACACCTTC.

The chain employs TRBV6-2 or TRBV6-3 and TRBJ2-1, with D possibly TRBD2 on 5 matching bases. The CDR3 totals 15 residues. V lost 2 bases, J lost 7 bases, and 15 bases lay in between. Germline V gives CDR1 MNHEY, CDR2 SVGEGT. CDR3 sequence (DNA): TGTGCCAGCAGTTACCTGGCAGGAGGTCGGAATGAGCAGTTCTTC. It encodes CASSYLAGGRNEQFF.

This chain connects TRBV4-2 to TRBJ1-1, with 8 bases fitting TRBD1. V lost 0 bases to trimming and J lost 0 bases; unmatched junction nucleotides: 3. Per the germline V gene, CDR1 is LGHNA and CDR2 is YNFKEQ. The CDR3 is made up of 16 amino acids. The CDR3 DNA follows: TGTGCCAGCAGCCAAGATGGACAGGGTGTGAACACTGAAGCTTTCTTT. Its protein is CASSQDGQGVNTEAFF.

CDR3 amino acids: CASSQLAFGTSSYEQYF. DNA for the CDR3: TGTGCCAGCAGTCAGTTAGCTTTCGGGACATCCTCCTACGAGCAGTACTTC. The chain recombines TRBV6-6 with TRBJ2-7; a possible D gene is TRBD1 (6 bases). The V gene lost 5 bases and the J gene lost 0 bases, with 20 bases spanning the gap. Germline V gene sequence: CDR1 MNHNY, CDR2 SVGAGI (reference sequence). The CDR3 loop spans 17 amino acids.

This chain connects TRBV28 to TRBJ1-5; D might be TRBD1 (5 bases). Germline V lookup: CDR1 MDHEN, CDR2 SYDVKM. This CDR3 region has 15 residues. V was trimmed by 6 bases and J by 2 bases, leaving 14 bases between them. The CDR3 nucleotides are TGTGCCAGCAGCCAGGAGGGAGGGGGCAATCAGCCCCAGCATTTT. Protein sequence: CASSQEGGGNQPQHF.

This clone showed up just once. Written as DNA, the CDR3 is TGTGCCAGCAGCTTGGGACAGGGGTATCCCTATCAGTACTTC. This codes for CASSLGQGYPYQYF. The J gene is TRBJ2-4, the V gene TRBV5-5, with 8 nucleotides matching TRBD1. The CDR3 sequence is 14 residues long. V trimming: 0 bases; J trimming: 12 bases; junction bases outside the gene matches: 8. In germline, CDR1 is SGHKS, CDR2 YYEKEE (reference sequence).

Here the CDR3 reads CAWSGQGPGEQYF. In nucleotides, the CDR3 is TGTGCCTGGAGTGGACAGGGTCCCGGGGAGCAGTACTTC. The chain employs TRBV30 and TRBJ2-7, with TRBD1 matching over 7 bases. Germline V gene sequence: CDR1 GTSNPN, CDR2 SVGIG (reference sequence). The CDR3 is 13 residues long. Unmatched junction bases numbered 7, after V lost 1 base and J lost 7 bases.

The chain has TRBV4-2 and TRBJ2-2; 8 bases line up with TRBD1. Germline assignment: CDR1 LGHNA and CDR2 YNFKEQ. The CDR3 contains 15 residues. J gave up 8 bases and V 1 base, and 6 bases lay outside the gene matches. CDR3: CASSQGQGATGELFF. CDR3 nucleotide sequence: TGTGCCAGCAGCCAAGGCCAGGGGGCTACGGGGGAGCTGTTTTTT.